The present entry profiles one T cell receptor beta chain with its context. What it binds is not known. Sequenced by immunoSEQ multiplex PCR; TCRdb stores in-frame clones only, minus some. The sample holds 2 million to 2.5 million clones, roughly 95% seen once. The CDR3 covers 15 residues. Germline V lookup: CDR1 SGHVS, CDR2 FQNEAQ. The V gene end was trimmed by 5 bases and the J gene end by 5 bases; junction bases not matched to a gene: 9. CD8 cells classed as naive were CD45RO-negative and positively selected for CCR7, excluding terminally differentiated effector memory CD45RA+ cells. There were no recent acute infections or vaccinations among the donors, who were healthy HIV-negative adults. The data are from a study of shared clonotypes between healthy human individuals. General study results and limits: The study generally estimated greater richness for naive than memory subsets. In having few donors, the study represented limited genetic and exposure-history diversity.

This sequence joins TRBV7-8 and TRBJ2-1; TRBD1 agrees at 7 bases. The sample taken for sequencing was naive CD8+ T cells sorted from blood. This TCR derives from a man between 18 and 35 years old in good health. The DNA for the CDR3 is TGTGCCAGCAGCAAAAGACAGGGCCTGAACAATGAGCAGTTCTTC. Translating gives CASSKRQGLNNEQFF.